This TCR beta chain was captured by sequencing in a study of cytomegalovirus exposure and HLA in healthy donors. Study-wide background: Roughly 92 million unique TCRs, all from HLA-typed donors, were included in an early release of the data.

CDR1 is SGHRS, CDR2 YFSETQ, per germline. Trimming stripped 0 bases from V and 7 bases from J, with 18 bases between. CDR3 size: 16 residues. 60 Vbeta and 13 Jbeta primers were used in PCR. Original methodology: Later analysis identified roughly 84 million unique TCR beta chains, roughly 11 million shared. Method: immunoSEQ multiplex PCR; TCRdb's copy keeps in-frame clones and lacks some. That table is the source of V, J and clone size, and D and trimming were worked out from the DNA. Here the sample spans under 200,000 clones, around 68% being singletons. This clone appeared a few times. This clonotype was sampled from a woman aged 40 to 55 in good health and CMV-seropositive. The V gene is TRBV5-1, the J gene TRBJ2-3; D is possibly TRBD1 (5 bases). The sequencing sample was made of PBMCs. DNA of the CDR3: TGCGCCAGCAGCTTGGCCGAAGGGGCCTTCGGAAATACGCAGTATTTT. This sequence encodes CASSLAEGAFGNTQYF.